This T cell receptor (beta chain) was sequenced during a study of blood T cell repertoires in COVID-19. The table came from immunoSEQ multiplex PCR; TCRdb's copy has only in-frame clones and leaves some out. The sample has 180,000 or so clones; 81% are singletons. V lost 7 bases and J lost 7, with 10 bases in between. This CDR3 spans 11 amino acids. Germline loops: CDR1 MNHEY, CDR2 SVGAGI. Specimen: peripheral blood. The chain employs TRBV6-5 and TRBJ1-1; D is possibly TRBD1 (6 bases). The receptor comes from a middle-aged woman with COVID-19, enrolled during active disease. The chain's CDR3 is CASTRQVEAFF. The CDR3 nucleotides read TGTGCCAGCACCCGACAGGTTGAAGCTTTCTTT.